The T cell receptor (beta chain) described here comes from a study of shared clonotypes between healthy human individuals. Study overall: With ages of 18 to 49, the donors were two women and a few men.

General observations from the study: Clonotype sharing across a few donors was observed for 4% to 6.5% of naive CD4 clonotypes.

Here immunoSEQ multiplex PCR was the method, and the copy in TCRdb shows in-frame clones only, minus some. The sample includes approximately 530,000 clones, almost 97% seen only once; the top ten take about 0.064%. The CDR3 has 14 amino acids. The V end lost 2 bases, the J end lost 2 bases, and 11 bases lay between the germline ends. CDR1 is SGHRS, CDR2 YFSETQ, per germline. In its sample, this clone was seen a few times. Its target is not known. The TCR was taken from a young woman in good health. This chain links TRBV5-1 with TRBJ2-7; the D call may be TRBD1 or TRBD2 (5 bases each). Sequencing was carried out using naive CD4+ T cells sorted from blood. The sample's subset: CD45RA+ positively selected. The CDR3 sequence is CASSFRDGAYEQYF. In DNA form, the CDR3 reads TGCGCCAGCAGCTTCCGGGACGGGGCCTACGAGCAGTACTTC.